The T cell receptor beta chain described here comes from a study of blood T cell repertoires in COVID-19. As for the study in general: The cDNA or gDNA used as material had been derived from T cells, B-cell-depleted T cells, or PBMCs.

Ages ranged from about 18 to 90 years, with residence in 24 US areas. Participants classified as exposed had met a COVID-19 case within 2 weeks before study entry. Original processing notes: By means of reference gene primer amplification, nucleated cell counts were estimated. Assay: immunoSEQ multiplex PCR; the TCRdb copy retains only in-frame clones and omits some. V, J and clone size are those of that table, while D and trimming were read from the DNA. The sample has under 450,000 clones, roughly 90% seen once. Germline-derived CDR1 and CDR2 are KGHSH and LQKENI. The CDR3 loop spans 14 amino acids. The V and J ends lost 7 bases and 3 bases respectively, with 15 bases between them.

The material sequenced was PBMCs or T cells enriched from blood (not recorded which). This TCR was recovered from a woman between 40 and 50 years old who had been exposed to COVID-19. The rearrangement links TRBV18 to TRBJ2-5, with D possibly TRBD1 on 5 matching bases. CDR3 in amino acids: CASFRGANKETQYF. As DNA, the CDR3 is TGTGCCAGCTTCCGTGGGGCCAATAAAGAGACCCAGTACTTC.